A single sample gave rise to the 29 T cell receptor beta chains below, sequenced in a study of T cell repertoires in cytomegalovirus infection. Their recognized antigens are unknown. TCRdb itself ran the reads through MiXCR, one entry per CDR3 protein. The sample has about 920,000 distinct CDR3 sequences, more than 25% seen once. The material was cultured CD8+ T cells from PBMCs, obtained from culture after CMV antigen stimulation. The receptors derive from a human donor in good health (CMV status not recorded). Some clones in this sample may be carry-over from other donors' samples.

The chain is built from TRBV28 and TRBJ2-7, with D possibly being TRBD1 or TRBD2 (6 bases each). V dropped 2 bases and J dropped 6 bases, with 17 bases sitting between them. The length of the CDR3 is 15 residues. Germline CDR1 reads MDHEN; CDR2 reads SYDVKM. The CDR3 nucleotides are TGTGCCAGCAGTTTAATTGGTGGCAGGGGAGGCGAGCAGTACGTC. It codes for CASSLIGGRGGEQYV.

Many counts were recorded for this clonotype. The rearrangement links TRBV7-2 to TRBJ1-3, with D hard to call. Trimming shortened V by 4 bases and J by 4 bases, and 14 bases separated the two germline ends. CDR1 SGHTA and CDR2 FQGNSA come from the germline V gene. CDR3 length: 15 amino acids. CDR3 DNA sequence: TGTGCCAGCAGCTCATACCCCTTGGGGGGAAACACCATATATTTT. Its translation: CASSSYPLGGNTIYF.

The chain recombines TRBV27 with TRBJ1-4; tentatively, D is TRBD1 (5 bases). The CDR3 contains 15 residues. The germline V gene encodes CDR1 MNHEY and CDR2 SMNVEV (reference sequence). V lost 3 bases, J lost 5 bases, and 13 bases lay in between. The CDR3: CASSLGQLQNEKLFF. As DNA, the CDR3 is TGTGCCAGCAGTTTGGGGCAGCTTCAAAATGAAAAACTGTTTTTT. Using reference TRBV27 and TRBJ1-4 for the parts outside the CDR3, the full variable domain is EAQVTQNPRYLITVTGKKLTVTCSQNMNHEYMSWYRQDPGLGLRQIYYSMNVEVTDKGDVPEGYKVSRKEKRNFPLILESPSPNQTSLYFCASSLGQLQNEKLFFGSGTQLSVL.

This clonotype was seen only a few times. The rearrangement uses TRBV7-6 and TRBJ1-1; 8 positions agree with TRBD1. CDR3 length equals 15 residues. Losses at the gene ends were 5 bases for V and 1 base for J; bases not matched to a gene: 6. In germline, CDR1 is SGHVS, CDR2 FNYEAQ. CDR3 region: CASSKGQGGNTEAFF. The CDR3 DNA is TGTGCCAGCAGCAAAGGACAGGGTGGGAACACTGAAGCTTTCTTT.

V and J are TRBV5-5 and TRBJ2-7; D assignment may be TRBD1 or TRBD2 (5 bases each). The CDR3 loop spans 16 amino acids. V lost 0 bases and J lost 0, with 13 bases in between. Germline V lookup: CDR1 SGHKS, CDR2 YYEKEE (reference sequence). The CDR3 DNA sequence: TGTGCCAGCAGCTTGGAGGCCGGGACGGCCTCCTACGAGCAGTACGTC. It translates to CASSLEAGTASYEQYV.

In its sample, this clonotype was seen many times. The J gene is TRBJ1-3, the V gene TRBV6-6; a weak D match, TRBD1 (5 bases). The V and J ends lost 0 bases and 4 bases respectively, with 7 bases between them. The length of the CDR3 is 14 residues. Germline CDR1 and CDR2: MNHNY and SVGAGI (reference sequence). The CDR3 is CASSYSSGGNTIYF. The CDR3 bases are TGTGCCAGCAGTTACTCTTCAGGGGGAAACACCATATATTTT.

The chain combines TRBV28 with TRBJ1-1, with 10 bases lining up with TRBD1. Germline V gives CDR1 MDHEN, CDR2 SYDVKM. This CDR3 has 15 residues. After removal of 0 bases from V and 4 bases from J, the junction contained 2 bases not matched to a gene. CDR3 sequence reads: CASSLWGDRGTEAFF. Written as DNA, the CDR3 is TGTGCCAGCAGTTTATGGGGGGACAGGGGCACTGAAGCTTTCTTT.

The V call is TRBV7-8, the J call TRBJ2-1; D is unclear. Deletions cut 5 bases from V and 3 bases from J, with 17 bases between. From germline, CDR1 is SGHVS and CDR2 FQNEAQ. The CDR3 contains 16 residues. CDR3 in DNA: TGTGCCAGCAGCCCCAGTGTGGGTCCCCACTACAATGAGCAGTTCTTC. Encoded protein: CASSPSVGPHYNEQFF.

CDR3 DNA: TGTGCCAGCGAAGCCGCGGGGGGGCCACAACTCGAGCAGTTCTTC. Protein: CASEAAGGPQLEQFF. The chain has TRBV28 and TRBJ2-1; 9 positions match TRBD2. Germline trimming cut 8 bases from V and 10 bases from J; bases unmatched to any gene: 15. The CDR3 consists of 15 residues. Germline values: CDR1 MDHEN, CDR2 SYDVKM.

This clonotype has just a few counts. The CDR3 sequence is CASSYKGPGEQYV. DNA of the CDR3: TGTGCCAGCAGTTACAAAGGGCCCGGCGAGCAGTACGTC. V gene TRBV6-2 or TRBV6-3 combines with J gene TRBJ2-7; unclear D gene. Trimming took 2 bases from V and 6 from J, leaving 11 bases between them. Germline values: CDR1 MNHEY, CDR2 SVGEGT. The CDR3 loop spans 13 amino acids.

The CDR3 coding sequence is TGTGCCAGCAACTACAGAGGGCGCAATTCACCCCTCCACTTT. Protein sequence: CASNYRGRNSPLHF. The V call is TRBV27, the J call TRBJ1-6, with D uncertain. The CDR3 covers 14 residues. The V gene's germline CDR1 is MNHEY and CDR2 SMNVEV (reference sequence). Trimming took off 7 bases at V and 7 bases at J, with 14 bases between the two ends.

The V call is TRBV29-1, the J call TRBJ1-2; maybe TRBD1 (6 bases). This CDR3 has 14 residues. V lost 7 bases to trimming and J lost 6 bases, with 21 bases between them. Germline values: CDR1 SQVTM, CDR2 ANQGSEA. CDR3 protein: CSGGRVTLNDGYTF. The DNA for the CDR3 is TGCAGCGGGGGGCGGGTAACGTTGAACGATGGCTACACCTTC.

This clonotype appeared many times. The rearrangement joins TRBV7-6 to TRBJ1-6; D ambiguous. Germline V lookup: CDR1 SGHVS, CDR2 FNYEAQ. The CDR3 spans 13 residues. The V end was cut by 5 bases, the J end by 7 bases, with 9 bases between. The CDR3 protein is CASSQDENSPLHF. The DNA of the CDR3 is TGTGCCAGCAGCCAGGACGAAAATTCACCCCTCCACTTT.

This clonotype was observed a single time. The J gene is TRBJ1-4, the V gene TRBV9; possible D gene TRBD1, 6 bases. V was cut by 8 bases and J by 5 bases, with 16 bases left in between. The CDR3 totals 14 residues. Germline V gene sequence: CDR1 SGDLS, CDR2 YYNGEE. CDR3 DNA: TGTGCCAGTCCAGGTGGACAGAGAAATGAAAAACTGTTTTTT. Encoded protein: CASPGGQRNEKLFF.

The J gene is TRBJ2-7, the V gene TRBV6-1; possibly TRBD2 for D (5 bases). Trimming shortened V by 0 bases and J by 0 bases, and 6 bases separated the two germline ends. There are 14 residues in the CDR3. Germline CDR1 and CDR2: MNHNS and SASEGT. This CDR3 is CASSEADFSYEQYF. The DNA for the CDR3 is TGTGCCAGCAGTGAAGCGGACTTCTCCTACGAGCAGTACTTC.

This clonotype appeared once. This chain connects TRBV5-1 to TRBJ2-7, with TRBD2 identical over 8 bases. This CDR3 has 14 amino acids. The V and J ends lost 3 bases and 6 bases, in that order; junction bases with no gene match: 8. CDR1 and CDR2 from the germline V gene are SGHRS and YFSETQ. In DNA form, the CDR3 reads TGCGCCAGCAGCTCCCGCGGGGGGCAGGTCGAGCAGTACTTC. Its protein product is CASSSRGGQVEQYF.

This clonotype has more than one count but fewer than ten. The chain recombines TRBV5-6 with TRBJ2-2, with TRBD1 matching over 11 bases. The CDR3 length is 15 residues. The V gene's germline CDR1 is SGHDT and CDR2 YYEEEE. Trimming took 4 bases from V and 6 from J; bases not matched to a gene: 5. CDR3 amino acids: CASSRDRGGPGELFF. CDR3 in DNA: TGTGCCAGCAGCCGGGACAGGGGGGGTCCCGGGGAGCTGTTTTTT.

The chain links TRBV12-5 to TRBJ1-1; D is ambiguous. Germline CDR1 is LGHNT and CDR2 is FRNRAP. CDR3 length equals 12 residues. Deletions cut 0 bases from V and 6 bases from J, with 5 bases between. The CDR3 loop is CASGLVGPEAFF. For the CDR3, the DNA is TGTGCTAGTGGTTTGGTAGGGCCTGAAGCTTTCTTT.

This clonotype has just a few counts. The CDR3: CASSGRRGRGETQYF. CDR3 sequence (DNA): TGTGCCAGCAGCGGACGGCGGGGGAGAGGAGAGACCCAGTACTTC. This sequence joins TRBV11-1 and TRBJ2-5; TRBD2 matches at 7 bases. This CDR3 is built from 15 residues. Germline V gene sequence: CDR1 SGHAT, CDR2 FQDESV (reference sequence). J was trimmed by 4 bases and V by 5 bases; bases with no gene match: 10.

The chain employs TRBV4-1 and TRBJ1-2; 8 bases align to TRBD1. Trimming at V came to 1 base and at J to 0 bases, leaving 7 bases not matched to a gene. The CDR3 runs 17 residues. Germline V lookup: CDR1 MGHRA, CDR2 YSYEKL. The CDR3 region is CASSQGGQGGPNYGYTF. CDR3 bases: TGCGCCAGCAGCCAAGGCGGACAGGGAGGTCCTAACTATGGCTACACCTTC.

The chain carries TRBV7-9 and TRBJ1-4; D is unclear. The V gene lost 5 bases and the J gene lost 8 bases, with 18 bases spanning the gap. In germline, CDR1 is SEHNR, CDR2 FQNEAQ (reference sequence). This CDR3 contains 15 residues. CDR3: CASSQPGARWEKLFF. The CDR3 coding sequence is TGTGCCAGCAGCCAACCGGGCGCCCGGTGGGAAAAACTGTTTTTT.

This clonotype has just a few counts. The chain has TRBV7-9 and TRBJ2-7; tentatively, D is TRBD2 (7 bases). CDR1 is SEHNR, CDR2 FQNEAQ, per germline (reference sequence). The V gene lost 5 bases and the J gene lost 6 bases, with 17 bases spanning the gap. This CDR3 is 14 amino acids long. CDR3 DNA: TGTGCCAGCAGCCCCGAGGGGGGGCCTGCCGAGCAGTACTTC. Protein product: CASSPEGGPAEQYF.

The V and J genes are TRBV4-3 and TRBJ2-1; 8 bases align to TRBD2. The CDR3 spans 14 residues. V gave up 3 bases and J gave up 9 bases; unmatched junction bases: 7. Germline assignment: CDR1 LGHNA and CDR2 YSLEER. Written as DNA, the CDR3 is TGCGCCAGCAGCCAGACGATTCGGGAGGGTGAGCAGTTCTTC. Its protein product is CASSQTIREGEQFF.

At least ten counts were recorded for this clonotype. The J gene is TRBJ1-6, the V gene TRBV7-9; 7 bases map to TRBD1. CDR1 is SEHNR and CDR2 is FQNEAQ in the germline V gene (reference sequence). The CDR3 spans 16 residues. J gave up 7 bases and V 4 bases, and 10 bases lay outside the gene matches. The CDR3 loop reads CASSSTGSRLNSPLHF. Written as DNA, the CDR3 is TGTGCCAGCAGCTCGACAGGGAGCCGACTAAATTCACCCCTCCACTTT.

In regard to this clonotype: This may come from a read error, since a much larger clone is one base off. The CDR3 region is CASSQDRGYTEALF. The CDR3 coding sequence is TGTGCCAGCAGCCAGGACAGGGGGTACACTGAAGCTTTATTT. J is TRBJ1-1 and V is TRBV7-9; the match to TRBD1 covers 10 bases. The CDR3 is 14 residues long. The germline CDR1 and CDR2 sequences are SEHNR and FQNEAQ (reference sequence).

This clonotype was detected a few times. The chain has TRBV7-6 and TRBJ2-7, with 11 bases identical to TRBD2. The V segment lost 5 bases and the J segment 4 bases; nucleotides outside the gene matches: 7. This CDR3 is built from 15 residues. CDR1 SGHVS and CDR2 FNYEAQ come from the germline V gene. The CDR3 protein is CASSLLAGAPYEQYF. CDR3 nucleotides: TGTGCCAGCAGCCTACTAGCGGGGGCCCCGTACGAGCAGTACTTC. Full variable domain (rest looked up from reference TRBV7-6 and TRBJ2-7): GAGVSQSPRYKVTKRGQDVALRCDPISGHVSLYWYRQALGQGPEFLTYFNYEAQQDKSGLPNDRFSAERPEGSISTLTIQRTEQRDSAMYRCASSLLAGAPYEQYFGPGTRLTVT.

This clonotype was counted many times. V and J are TRBV12-3 or TRBV12-4 and TRBJ2-3, with 10 positions matching TRBD1. CDR3 length: 18 residues. V lost 8 bases and J lost 1; bases outside the gene matches: 15. DNA for the CDR3: TGTGCCAGCCTTAGGGGACAGGGGAATTTTGACCGCACAGATACGCAGTATTTT. It specifies CASLRGQGNFDRTDTQYF.

This clonotype was observed a handful of times. The V gene is TRBV7-2, the J gene TRBJ1-2, with D possibly TRBD1 on 6 matching bases. The CDR3 contains 14 residues. From germline, CDR1 is SGHTA and CDR2 FQGNSA. Trimming stripped 5 bases from V and 8 bases from J, with 18 bases between. The CDR3: CASSLGGEYLGYTF. Written as DNA, the CDR3 is TGTGCCAGCAGCCTAGGGGGAGAGTATTTGGGCTACACCTTC.

Many counts were recorded for this clonotype. The CDR3 DNA reads TGTGCCAGCAGCAAAGTGCTGGAGGAGCTGTTTTTT. Translated, it gives CASSKVLEELFF. V gene TRBV7-8 combines with J gene TRBJ2-2; D remains ambiguous. The CDR3 extends over 12 amino acids. Trimming removed 5 bases at V and 10 bases at J, with 11 bases between. Germline CDR1 reads SGHVS; CDR2 reads FQNEAQ.